The 26 T cell receptor beta chains presented below share a single source sample, sequenced in a study of a mutant IDH1 vaccine in newly diagnosed glioma. Measured with immunoSEQ multiplex PCR; TCRdb has only the in-frame clones, and not every one. Among roughly 28,000 clones, 89% were seen once, and the ten largest hold around a fifth. Time point here: week 5, during vaccination. The study gave 300 ug of mutant IDH1 20-mer peptide per vaccine dose, with topical imiquimod. For these TCRs, the target antigens are not known. Here the sequenced sample was PBMCs, taken from a glioma patient whose treatment included an IDH1 peptide vaccine. These receptors were collected from a man aged 18 to 30 with glioma.

The chain couples TRBV7-8 to TRBJ1-2; no firm D call. V lost 2 bases to trimming and J lost 2 bases, with 9 bases between them. This CDR3 comprises 14 residues. Germline CDR1 and CDR2: SGHVS and FQNEAQ. CDR3 protein: CASSLREVNYGYTF. The CDR3 nucleotides read TGTGCCAGCAGCTTAAGGGAGGTCAACTATGGCTACACCTTC.

The chain carries TRBV29-1 and TRBJ1-2; D unclear. CDR1 and CDR2 (germline): SQVTM, ANQGSEA. Trimming cost V 8 bases and J 8 bases, with 18 bases left between them. CDR3 length equals 12 residues. CDR3 bases: TGCAGCTCGGACGGACGTCATGGCGGCTACACCTTC. This codes for CSSDGRHGGYTF.

V and J are TRBV5-6 and TRBJ2-1; the D gene is possibly TRBD2 (5 bases). In germline, CDR1 is SGHDT, CDR2 YYEEEE. The V end was cut by 3 bases, the J end by 11 bases, with 21 bases between. The CDR3 has 15 amino acids. In nucleotides, the CDR3 is TGTGCCAGCAGCTCTGGGGTTAGCGCCGGTTTAAAGCAGTTCTTC. Protein sequence: CASSSGVSAGLKQFF.

This clone was observed once. Mismatch with germline at one junction end may stem from a read error. This chain links TRBV19 with TRBJ1-2; no definite D call. This CDR3 is 14 amino acids long. CDR1 is LNHDA, CDR2 SQIVND, per germline (reference sequence). CDR3 sequence: CAVGSSNTKYGYTF. CDR3 bases: TGTGCCGTCGGCTCTTCGAACACTAAATATGGCTACACCTTC.

The chain has TRBV5-1 and TRBJ1-2; D not certain. Germline CDR1 is SGHRS and CDR2 is YFSETQ. The CDR3 is made up of 12 amino acids. Trimming removed 5 bases at V and 3 bases at J, with 8 bases between. The CDR3 protein is CASRETDYGYTF. The CDR3 DNA sequence: TGCGCCAGCAGAGAAACAGACTATGGCTACACCTTC.

This chain connects TRBV6-4 to TRBJ1-2; D might be TRBD1 (6 bases). V was shortened by 5 bases and J by 2 bases, with 12 bases between the two germline ends. Germline CDR1 and CDR2: MRHNA and SNTAGT. The CDR3 consists of 14 residues. The CDR3 nucleotides read TGTGCCAGCAGTCGACAGGCGGGAAACTATGGCTACACCTTC. It specifies CASSRQAGNYGYTF.

This clone was observed a few times. The chain is built from TRBV7-2 and TRBJ2-1, with D perhaps TRBD2 (6 bases). The CDR3 has 12 residues. Germline V gives CDR1 SGHTA, CDR2 FQGNSA. V dropped 5 bases and J dropped 9 bases, with 11 bases sitting between them. The CDR3 nucleotides are TGTGCCAGCAGCCACAGACTAGTTGAGCAGTTCTTC. Translation gives CASSHRLVEQFF.

The rearrangement joins TRBV5-1 to TRBJ2-3; TRBD2 agrees at 9 bases. Germline CDR1 SGHRS, CDR2 YFSETQ. This CDR3 comprises 15 residues. V was clipped by 5 bases and J by 0 bases; unmatched bases: 4. DNA of the CDR3: TGCGCCAGCAGGACTAGCGGTACTAGCACAGATACGCAGTATTTT. Translated: CASRTSGTSTDTQYF. The full variable domain, its missing parts supplied by reference TRBV5-1 and TRBJ2-3, is KAGVTQTPRYLIKTRGQQVTLSCSPISGHRSVSWYQQTPGQGLQFLFEYFSETQRNKGNFPGRFSGRQFSNSRSEMNVSTLELGDSALYLCASRTSGTSTDTQYFGPGTRLTVL.

This rearrangement joins TRBV19 to TRBJ1-5; D not resolved. Per the germline V gene, CDR1 is LNHDA and CDR2 is SQIVND (reference sequence). This CDR3 region has 14 residues. V dropped 3 bases and J dropped 2 bases, with 8 bases sitting between them. CDR3 amino acids: CASSILGGNQPQHF. DNA for the CDR3: TGTGCCAGTAGTATCTTGGGAGGCAATCAGCCCCAGCATTTT. Combining the CDR3 with reference TRBV19 and TRBJ1-5 gives the whole variable domain DGGITQSPKYLFRKEGQNVTLSCEQNLNHDAMYWYRQDPGQGLRLIYYSQIVNDFQKGDIAEGYSVSREKKESFPLTVTSAQKNPTAFYLCASSILGGNQPQHFGDGTRLSIL.

The chain has TRBV19 and TRBJ2-2, with 9 bases fitting TRBD2. Germline trimming cut 6 bases from V and 7 bases from J; bases unmatched to any gene: 12. This CDR3 is built from 16 residues. Germline assignment: CDR1 LNHDA and CDR2 SQIVND (reference sequence). CDR3 sequence (DNA): TGTGCCAGTAGCAGGAGTAGCGGGAGCTATAACGGGGAGCTGTTTTTT. As protein: CASSRSSGSYNGELFF. The full variable domain, with the rest looked up from reference TRBV19 and TRBJ2-2, is DGGITQSPKYLFRKEGQNVTLSCEQNLNHDAMYWYRQDPGQGLRLIYYSQIVNDFQKGDIAEGYSVSREKKESFPLTVTSAQKNPTAFYLCASSRSSGSYNGELFFGEGSRLTVL.

This clone was detected only once. J is TRBJ2-2 and V is TRBV6-5; no definite D call. The CDR3 covers 15 residues. V was pared by 0 bases and J by 0 bases, with 5 bases between. CDR1 and CDR2 (germline): MNHEY, SVGAGI. CDR3 sequence reads: CASSYSATNTGELFF. The CDR3 region has the DNA TGTGCCAGCAGTTACTCGGCAACGAACACCGGGGAGCTGTTTTTT.

The chain couples TRBV27 to TRBJ1-5; a weak D match, TRBD1 (5 bases). V lost 6 bases, J lost 4 bases, and 13 bases lay in between. The CDR3 covers 14 residues. Germline V CDR1 and CDR2: MNHEY, SMNVEV (reference sequence). The CDR3 is CASSHLGDNQPQHF. Written as DNA, the CDR3 is TGTGCCAGCAGCCACCTGGGGGATAATCAGCCCCAGCATTTT.

The chain recombines TRBV9 with TRBJ1-3; D remains ambiguous. Trimming cost V 1 base and J 0 bases, with 14 bases left between them. Germline V gives CDR1 SGDLS, CDR2 YYNGEE. CDR3 length: 17 amino acids. In DNA, the CDR3 is TGTGCCAGCAGCGTATCCCGCTCCCGAAGCTCTGGAAACACCATATATTTT. This translates into CASSVSRSRSSGNTIYF.

This chain connects TRBV7-2 to TRBJ2-6; D is undetermined. Germline CDR1 and CDR2: SGHTA and FQGNSA. The CDR3 extends over 17 amino acids. The V end was cut by 2 bases, the J end by 0 bases, with 11 bases between. CDR3 residues: CASSLSDADSGANVLTF. CDR3 nucleotide sequence: TGTGCCAGCAGCTTATCTGACGCTGACTCTGGGGCCAACGTCCTGACTTTC.

The chain joins TRBV25-1 to TRBJ2-5; 9 nucleotides match TRBD2. CDR1 is MGHDK and CDR2 is SYGVNS in the germline V gene. V lost 8 bases, J lost 3 bases, and 7 bases stayed unmatched. The CDR3 covers 14 residues. The CDR3 DNA reads TGTGCCAGCTCTGCTAGCGGGAAAAAAGAGACCCAGTACTTC. It is translated as CASSASGKKETQYF.

J is TRBJ2-3 and V is TRBV13; possible D gene TRBD2, 5 bases. The CDR3 covers 14 residues. CDR1 and CDR2 (germline): PRHDT, FYEKMQ (reference sequence). V lost 4 bases, J lost 1 base, and 9 bases lay in between. The CDR3 DNA reads as TGTGCCAGCAGCTGGAATAGCGGCACAGATACGCAGTATTTT. Translated, it gives CASSWNSGTDTQYF.

The rearrangement links TRBV7-2 to TRBJ2-7; D is unresolved. The CDR3 is 13 residues long. Germline V CDR1 and CDR2: SGHTA, FQGNSA. The ends were cut back, 1 base at V and 2 bases at J, with 6 bases in the middle. The CDR3 spells CASSLGEPYEQYF. The DNA for the CDR3 is TGTGCCAGCAGCTTAGGAGAACCCTACGAGCAGTACTTC.

The chain carries TRBV6-1 and TRBJ1-3, with D maybe TRBD1 (5 bases). The germline V and J ends were trimmed by 2 bases and 8 bases, with 10 bases remaining between them. CDR3 length: 13 residues. Germline V gene data show CDR1 as MNHNS and CDR2 as SASEGT. The CDR3 sequence: CASSERGLDTIYF. The DNA of the CDR3 is TGTGCCAGCAGTGAAAGGGGCTTGGACACCATATATTTT.

The chain employs TRBV6-5 and TRBJ1-1; D unclear. The V gene lost 3 bases and the J gene lost 2 bases, with 7 bases spanning the gap. The germline V gene encodes CDR1 MNHEY and CDR2 SVGAGI. This CDR3 has 13 amino acids. The CDR3 loop reads CASSYLTNTEAFF. The CDR3 DNA sequence: TGTGCCAGCAGTTATCTAACCAACACTGAAGCTTTCTTT.

V is TRBV19 and J is TRBJ1-1, with 7 bases that match TRBD1. After removal of 5 bases from V and 1 base from J, the junction contained 4 bases not matched to a gene. The CDR3 is 14 amino acids. CDR1 is LNHDA, CDR2 SQIVND, per germline (reference sequence). The CDR3 DNA sequence: TGTGCCAGTAGTCCATGGACAGGGAACACTGAAGCTTTCTTT. Amino acids: CASSPWTGNTEAFF.

V and J are TRBV21-1 and TRBJ1-2; the D call TRBD1 from the table was never checked on the DNA. TRBV21-1 is recorded as a pseudogene. The CDR3 sequence is 11 residues long. This chain's CDR3 is CASAHRVGNTF. Written as DNA, the CDR3 is TGTGCCAGCGCCCACAGGGTTGGAAACACCTTC.

This chain connects TRBV4-3 to TRBJ1-3, with D unresolved. Trimming cost V 0 bases and J 0 bases, with 9 bases left between them. CDR3 length: 16 amino acids. CDR1 and CDR2 (germline): LGHNA, YSLEER. CDR3 region: CASSQDGPHSGNTIYF. The CDR3 DNA reads as TGCGCCAGCAGCCAAGACGGACCTCACTCTGGAAACACCATATATTTT.

The chain couples TRBV5-1 to TRBJ2-2, with D perhaps matching TRBD1 (5 bases). The CDR3 contains 16 residues. Trimming removed 1 base from V and 2 bases from J, with 12 bases in between. Germline V gene data show CDR1 as SGHRS and CDR2 as YFSETQ. Here the CDR3 reads CASSLNSQGNTGELFF. The CDR3 DNA reads as TGCGCCAGCAGCTTGAACAGCCAGGGAAACACCGGGGAGCTGTTTTTT. Together with reference TRBV5-1 and TRBJ2-2, the CDR3 gives the full variable domain: KAGVTQTPRYLIKTRGQQVTLSCSPISGHRSVSWYQQTPGQGLQFLFEYFSETQRNKGNFPGRFSGRQFSNSRSEMNVSTLELGDSALYLCASSLNSQGNTGELFFGEGSRLTVL.

This clone appeared a few times. The chain is built from TRBV6-5 and TRBJ1-2; TRBD1 might be the D (6 bases). The CDR3 loop spans 13 amino acids. V gave up 6 bases and J gave up 2 bases, with 10 bases separating them. From germline, CDR1 is MNHEY and CDR2 SVGAGI. CDR3 DNA sequence: TGTGCCAGCAGCCGAGGACAGAACTATGGCTACACCTTC. Protein sequence: CASSRGQNYGYTF.

The rearrangement links TRBV30 to TRBJ1-5; possible D gene TRBD1, 5 bases. V lost 0 bases and J 3 bases, leaving 12 bases between the germline ends. CDR1 is GTSNPN, CDR2 SVGIG, per germline (reference sequence). This CDR3 comprises 15 residues. The CDR3 sequence is CAWSVHGGNNQPQHF. CDR3 nucleotide sequence: TGTGCCTGGAGTGTACACGGGGGGAACAATCAGCCCCAGCATTTT.

The genes are TRBV6-1 and TRBJ1-1; possible D gene TRBD1, 6 bases. Trimming pared 6 bases from V and 8 bases from J, leaving 19 bases between. Germline V gene sequence: CDR1 MNHNS, CDR2 SASEGT. The CDR3 contains 14 residues. This CDR3 is CASSTDRSNREAFF. In nucleotides, the CDR3 is TGTGCCAGCAGCACGGACAGATCGAACAGAGAAGCTTTCTTT.